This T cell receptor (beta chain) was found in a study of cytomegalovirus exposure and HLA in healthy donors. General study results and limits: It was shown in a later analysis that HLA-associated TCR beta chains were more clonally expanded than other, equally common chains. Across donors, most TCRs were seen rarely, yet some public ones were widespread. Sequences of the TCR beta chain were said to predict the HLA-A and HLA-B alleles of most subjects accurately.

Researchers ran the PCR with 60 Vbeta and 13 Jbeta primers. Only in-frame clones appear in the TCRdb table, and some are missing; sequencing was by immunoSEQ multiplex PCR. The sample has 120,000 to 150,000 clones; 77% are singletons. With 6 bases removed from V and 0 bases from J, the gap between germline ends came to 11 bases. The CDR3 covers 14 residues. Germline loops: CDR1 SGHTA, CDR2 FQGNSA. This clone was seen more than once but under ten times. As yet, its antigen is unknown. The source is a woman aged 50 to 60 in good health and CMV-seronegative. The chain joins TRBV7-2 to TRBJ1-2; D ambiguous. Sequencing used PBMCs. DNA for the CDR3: TGTGCCAGCAGTTCGACCACAGCTAACTATGGCTACACCTTC. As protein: CASSSTTANYGYTF. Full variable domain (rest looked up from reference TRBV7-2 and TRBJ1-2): GAGVSQSPSNKVTEKGKDVELRCDPISGHTALYWYRQSLGQGLEFLIYFQGNSAPDKSGLPSDRFSAERTGGSVSTLTIQRTQQEDSAVYLCASSSTTANYGYTFGSGTRLTVV.